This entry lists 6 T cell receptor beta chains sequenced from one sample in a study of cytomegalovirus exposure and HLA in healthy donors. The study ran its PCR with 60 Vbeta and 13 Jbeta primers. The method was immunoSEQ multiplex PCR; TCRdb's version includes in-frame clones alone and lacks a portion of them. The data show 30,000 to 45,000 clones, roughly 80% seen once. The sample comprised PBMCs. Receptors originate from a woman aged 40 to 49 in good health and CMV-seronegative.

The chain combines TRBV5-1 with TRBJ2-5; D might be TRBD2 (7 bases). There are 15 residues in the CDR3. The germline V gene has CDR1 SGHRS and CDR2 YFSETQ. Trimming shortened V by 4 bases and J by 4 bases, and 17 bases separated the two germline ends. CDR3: CASSGGAGSGETQYF. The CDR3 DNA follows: TGCGCCAGCAGCGGGGGGGCCGGGTCTGGAGAGACCCAGTACTTC.

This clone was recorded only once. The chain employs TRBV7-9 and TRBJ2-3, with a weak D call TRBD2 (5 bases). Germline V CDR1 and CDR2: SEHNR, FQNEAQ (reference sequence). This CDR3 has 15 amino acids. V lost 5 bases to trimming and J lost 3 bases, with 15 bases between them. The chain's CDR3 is CASSARLEATDTQYF. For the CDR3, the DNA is TGTGCCAGCAGCGCCCGACTGGAGGCTACAGATACGCAGTATTTT. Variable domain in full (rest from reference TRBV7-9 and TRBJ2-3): DTGVSQNPRHKITKRGQNVTFRCDPISEHNRLYWYRQTLGQGPEFLTYFQNEAQLEKSRLLSDRFSAERPKGSFSTLEIQRTEQGDSAMYLCASSARLEATDTQYFGPGTRLTVL.

DNA for the CDR3: TGTGCCAGCAGTTTTCGCGACATTTCTTTCAATGAGCAGTTCTTC. Translation: CASSFRDISFNEQFF. The V and J genes are TRBV27 and TRBJ2-1; no firm D call. The CDR3 length is 15 residues. V was cut by 3 bases and J by 6 bases, with 15 bases left in between. Germline V gene data show CDR1 as MNHEY and CDR2 as SMNVEV (reference sequence).

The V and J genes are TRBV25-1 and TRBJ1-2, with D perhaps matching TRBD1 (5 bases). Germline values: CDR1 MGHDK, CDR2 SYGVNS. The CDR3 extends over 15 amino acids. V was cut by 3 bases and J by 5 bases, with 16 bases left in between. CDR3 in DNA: TGTGCCAGCAGTGACCCCCGCGGGGGGAGTTATGGCTACACCTTC. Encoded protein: CASSDPRGGSYGYTF.

CDR3 coding DNA: TGTGCCAGCAGCCTCACCCGGGAACAGCCCCAGCATTTT. This encodes CASSLTREQPQHF. The V and J genes are TRBV6-1 and TRBJ1-5; D is uncertain. Between the trimmed V and J ends, which lost 6 bases and 7 bases, there was a span of 13 bases. The CDR3 extends over 13 amino acids. Germline assignment: CDR1 MNHNS and CDR2 SASEGT.

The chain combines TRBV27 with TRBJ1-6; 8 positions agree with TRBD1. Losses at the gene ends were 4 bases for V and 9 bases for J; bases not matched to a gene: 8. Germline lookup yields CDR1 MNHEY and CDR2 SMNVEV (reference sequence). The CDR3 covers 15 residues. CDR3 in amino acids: CASSSTDRGGSPLHF. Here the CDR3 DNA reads TGTGCCAGCAGTTCCACTGACAGGGGAGGTTCACCCCTCCACTTT.